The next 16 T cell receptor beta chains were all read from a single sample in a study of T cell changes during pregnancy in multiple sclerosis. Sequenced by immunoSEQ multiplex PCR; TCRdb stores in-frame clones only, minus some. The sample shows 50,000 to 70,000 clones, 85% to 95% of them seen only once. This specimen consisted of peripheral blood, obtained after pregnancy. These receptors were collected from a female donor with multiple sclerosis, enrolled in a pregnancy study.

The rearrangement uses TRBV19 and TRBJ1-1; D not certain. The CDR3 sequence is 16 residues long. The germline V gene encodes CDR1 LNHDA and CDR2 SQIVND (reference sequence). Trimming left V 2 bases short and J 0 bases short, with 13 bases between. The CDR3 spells CASSITSRRVNTEAFF. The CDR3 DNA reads TGTGCCAGTAGTATAACCTCCCGGAGGGTGAACACTGAAGCTTTCTTT.

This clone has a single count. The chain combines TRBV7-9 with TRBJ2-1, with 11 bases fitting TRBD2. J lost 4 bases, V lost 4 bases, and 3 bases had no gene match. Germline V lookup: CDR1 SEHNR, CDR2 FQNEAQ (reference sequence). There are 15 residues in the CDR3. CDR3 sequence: CASSSGTSGYNEQFF. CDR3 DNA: TGTGCCAGCAGCTCAGGGACTAGCGGTTACAATGAGCAGTTCTTC.

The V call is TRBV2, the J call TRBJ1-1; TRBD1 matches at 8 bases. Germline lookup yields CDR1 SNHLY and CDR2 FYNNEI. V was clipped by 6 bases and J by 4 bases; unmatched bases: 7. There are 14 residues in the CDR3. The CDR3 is CASRTNRGGTEAFF. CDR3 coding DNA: TGTGCCAGCAGGACGAACAGGGGGGGCACTGAAGCTTTCTTT.

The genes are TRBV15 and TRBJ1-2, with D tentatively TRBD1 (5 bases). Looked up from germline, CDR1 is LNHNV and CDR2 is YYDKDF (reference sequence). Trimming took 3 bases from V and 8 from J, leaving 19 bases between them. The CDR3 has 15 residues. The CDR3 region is CATSSSSRVSRGYTF. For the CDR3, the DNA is TGTGCCACCAGCAGCTCTTCCAGGGTGTCGAGGGGCTACACCTTC.

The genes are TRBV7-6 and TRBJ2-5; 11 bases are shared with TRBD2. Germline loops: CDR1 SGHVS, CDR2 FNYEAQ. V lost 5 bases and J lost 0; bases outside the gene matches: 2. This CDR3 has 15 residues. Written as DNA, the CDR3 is TGTGCCAGCAGCGTACTAGCGGGGGACCAAGAGACCCAGTACTTC. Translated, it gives CASSVLAGDQETQYF.

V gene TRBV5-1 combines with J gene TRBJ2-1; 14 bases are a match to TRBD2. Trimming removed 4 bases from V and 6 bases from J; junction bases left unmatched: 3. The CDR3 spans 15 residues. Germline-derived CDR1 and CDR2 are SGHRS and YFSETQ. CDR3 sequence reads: CASSAGTSGSNEQFF. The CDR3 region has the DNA TGCGCCAGCAGCGCCGGGACTAGCGGGAGCAATGAGCAGTTCTTC.

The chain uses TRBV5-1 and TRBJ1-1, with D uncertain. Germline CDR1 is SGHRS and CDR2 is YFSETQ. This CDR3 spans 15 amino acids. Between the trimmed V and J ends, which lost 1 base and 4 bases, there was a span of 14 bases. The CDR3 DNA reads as TGCGCCAGCAGCTTGAAGATGGTCGGAGGCACTGAAGCTTTCTTT. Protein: CASSLKMVGGTEAFF.

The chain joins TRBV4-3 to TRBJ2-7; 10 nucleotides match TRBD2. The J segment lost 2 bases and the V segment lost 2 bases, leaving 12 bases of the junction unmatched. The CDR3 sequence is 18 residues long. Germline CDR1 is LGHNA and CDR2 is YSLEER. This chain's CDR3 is CASSQSYSSGRNAYEQYF. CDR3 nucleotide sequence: TGCGCCAGCAGCCAATCTTACTCTAGCGGGAGAAACGCCTACGAGCAGTACTTC.

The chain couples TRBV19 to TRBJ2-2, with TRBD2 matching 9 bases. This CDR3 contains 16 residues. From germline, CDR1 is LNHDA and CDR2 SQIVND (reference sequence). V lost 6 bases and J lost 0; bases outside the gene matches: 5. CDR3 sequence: CASSLLAGANTGELFF. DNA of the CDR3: TGTGCCAGTAGCTTACTAGCGGGCGCGAACACCGGGGAGCTGTTTTTT.

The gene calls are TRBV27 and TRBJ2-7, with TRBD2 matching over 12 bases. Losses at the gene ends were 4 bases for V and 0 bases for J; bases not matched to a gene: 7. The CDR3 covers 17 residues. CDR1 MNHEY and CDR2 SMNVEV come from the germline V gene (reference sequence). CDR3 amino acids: CASSSKPGLAGSYEQYF. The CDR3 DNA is TGTGCCAGCAGTTCCAAACCGGGACTAGCGGGCTCCTACGAGCAGTACTTC.

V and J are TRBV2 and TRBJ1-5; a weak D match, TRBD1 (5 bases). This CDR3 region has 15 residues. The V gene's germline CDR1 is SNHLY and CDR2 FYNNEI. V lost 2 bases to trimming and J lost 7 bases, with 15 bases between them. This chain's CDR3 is CASSERGAGNQPQHF. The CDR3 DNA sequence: TGTGCCAGCAGTGAACGCGGGGCAGGAAACCAGCCCCAGCATTTT.

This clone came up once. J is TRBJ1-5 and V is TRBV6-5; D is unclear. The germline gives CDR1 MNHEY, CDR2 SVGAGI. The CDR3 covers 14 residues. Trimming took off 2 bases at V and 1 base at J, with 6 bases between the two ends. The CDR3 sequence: CASSYGKSNQPQHF. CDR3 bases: TGTGCCAGCAGTTACGGCAAGAGCAATCAGCCCCAGCATTTT.

CDR3 loop: CASSSDRGLWEEQFF. DNA for the CDR3: TGTGCCAGCAGCTCGGACAGGGGGCTGTGGGAGGAGCAGTTCTTC. This sequence joins TRBV7-2 and TRBJ2-1; 11 bases agree with TRBD1. The CDR3 has 15 residues. The germline V gene encodes CDR1 SGHTA and CDR2 FQGNSA. V dropped 4 bases and J dropped 10; count of bases not matched to a gene: 9.

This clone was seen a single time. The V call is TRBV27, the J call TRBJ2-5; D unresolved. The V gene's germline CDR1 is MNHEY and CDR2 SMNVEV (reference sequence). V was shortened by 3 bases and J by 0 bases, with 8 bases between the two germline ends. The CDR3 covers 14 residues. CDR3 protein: CASSFTYDQETQYF. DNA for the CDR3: TGTGCCAGCAGTTTCACCTACGACCAAGAGACCCAGTACTTC.

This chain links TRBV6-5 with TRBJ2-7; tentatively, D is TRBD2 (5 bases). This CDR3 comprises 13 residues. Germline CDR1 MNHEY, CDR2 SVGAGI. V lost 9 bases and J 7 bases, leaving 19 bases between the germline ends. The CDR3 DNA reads TGTGCCAGTCCGCCGGGGTGGAAGGGTGAGCAGTACTTC. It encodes CASPPGWKGEQYF.

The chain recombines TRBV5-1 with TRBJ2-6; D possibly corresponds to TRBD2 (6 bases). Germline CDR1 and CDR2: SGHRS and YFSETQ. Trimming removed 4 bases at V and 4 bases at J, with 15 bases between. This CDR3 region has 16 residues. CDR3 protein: CASSKGSSGGANVLTF. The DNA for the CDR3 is TGCGCCAGCAGCAAGGGGAGCAGCGGGGGGGCCAACGTCCTGACTTTC.